Below, 11 T cell receptor beta chains from the same sample are listed, as sequenced in a study of CD8 T cells in Susac syndrome (dated by TCRdb to about 2019). Libraries came from the immunoSEQ multiplex PCR assay. RNA was extracted with the RNeasy kit and about 0.5 to 1 ug was reverse transcribed using random hexamers. The public reads were reprocessed in TCRdb via fastp at Q25 and MiXCR, keeping in-frame beta chains. Rows with one shared CDR3 protein collapse into an entry with the most common genes and DNA. This sample gives 120,000 to 150,000 distinct CDR3 sequences in total; roughly 96% of them show up just once. Of the sample, 0.095% to 0.14% is held by the ten largest clones. What was sequenced was CD4+ T cells from PBMCs. Source of these receptors: a human donor with multiple sclerosis.

On this clonotype itself: The junction does not match germline at one end; this may be a read error. The chain combines TRBV4-1 with TRBJ2-7; TRBD2 is a possible D gene (5 bases). The V gene's germline CDR1 is MGHRA and CDR2 YSYEKL. This CDR3 region has 14 residues. The CDR3 nucleotides are TGTGCCAGCAGCCAAACACTAGGGTCCTACGAGCAGTACTTC. Translating gives CASSQTLGSYEQYF.

The V call is TRBV24-1, the J call TRBJ2-4; 8 nucleotides align to TRBD2. This CDR3 has 16 residues. The germline CDR1 and CDR2 sequences are KGHDR and SFDVKD. After removal of 3 bases from V and 1 base from J, the junction contained 4 bases not matched to a gene. The CDR3 DNA sequence: TGTGCCACCAGTGATGCAAGCGGGAGCGCCAAAAACATTCAGTACTTC. Protein: CATSDASGSAKNIQYF.

V and J are TRBV14 and TRBJ2-1; TRBD2 matches at 7 bases. V shed 1 base, J shed 1 base, and the junction held 4 bases outside the gene matches. This CDR3 region has 16 residues. Germline V CDR1 and CDR2: SGHDN, FVKESK. The DNA for the CDR3 is TGTGCCAGCAGCCAAGGATGGCGGGGGTCCTACAATGAGCAGTTCTTC. It yields the protein CASSQGWRGSYNEQFF.

CDR3 in DNA: TGTGCCAGCCAAACAGGGGGCTGGGAGACCCAGTACTTC. Protein product: CASQTGGWETQYF. This chain joins TRBV12-3 or TRBV12-4 and TRBJ2-5, with 9 bases fitting TRBD1. CDR3 length equals 13 residues. The trim removed 8 bases at V and 5 bases at J, leaving 6 bases unmatched.

The chain links TRBV29-1 to TRBJ2-7; 9 nucleotides line up with TRBD1. Germline loops: CDR1 SQVTM, CDR2 ANQGSEA. Trimming cost V 3 bases and J 11 bases; bases outside gene matches: 5. CDR3 length equals 11 residues. The CDR3 protein is CSVEAGQGKYF. The CDR3, as DNA: TGCAGCGTTGAGGCCGGACAGGGGAAGTACTTC.

The V and J genes are TRBV10-3 and TRBJ2-1; 9 bases map to TRBD2. The CDR3 totals 14 residues. Germline assignment: CDR1 ENHRY and CDR2 SYGVKD. V was clipped by 6 bases and J by 8 bases; unmatched bases: 8. Here the CDR3 reads CAISGAGGPDEQFF. The CDR3 DNA reads as TGTGCCATCAGCGGGGCGGGAGGGCCGGATGAGCAGTTCTTC.

This chain uses TRBV20-1 with TRBJ1-6, with D perhaps matching TRBD1 (5 bases). The CDR3 spans 13 residues. V was pared by 3 bases and J by 9 bases, with 12 bases between. Germline assignment: CDR1 DFQATT and CDR2 SNEGSKA (reference sequence). In DNA, the CDR3 is TGCAGTGCTAGTAGTGAGGGGACTTCACCCCTCCACTTT. Translated, it gives CSASSEGTSPLHF.

V and J are TRBV7-2 and TRBJ2-5; tentative D call: TRBD2 (5 bases). V lost 1 base and J 5 bases, leaving 11 bases between the germline ends. The CDR3 has 14 residues. From germline, CDR1 is SGHTA and CDR2 FQGNSA. For the CDR3, the DNA is TGTGCCAGCAGCTTAGTGAGACTACTGGAGACCCAGTACTTC. Translating gives CASSLVRLLETQYF.

The V call is TRBV20-1, the J call TRBJ2-7; D may be TRBD1 (6 bases). CDR1 and CDR2 (germline): DFQATT, SNEGSKA (reference sequence). V was shortened by 5 bases and J by 2 bases, with 19 bases between the two germline ends. This CDR3 contains 15 residues. The CDR3 loop reads CSALSGQFRPYEQYF. The CDR3 bases are TGCAGTGCTTTGTCCGGACAGTTCCGCCCCTACGAGCAGTACTTC.

J is TRBJ2-7 and V is TRBV4-1; possibly TRBD2 for D (6 bases). Germline-derived CDR1 and CDR2 are MGHRA and YSYEKL. V was pared by 4 bases and J by 9 bases, with 25 bases between. The length of the CDR3 is 16 residues. The CDR3 reads CASSLRRDTSRQVQYF. The CDR3 coding sequence is TGCGCCAGCAGCCTCCGTAGGGATACTAGCAGGCAGGTGCAGTACTTC.

The chain carries TRBV20-1 and TRBJ2-2; D possibly corresponds to TRBD1 (5 bases). This CDR3 is 19 amino acids long. Deletions cut 0 bases from V and 4 bases from J, with 24 bases between. Per germline, CDR1 DFQATT and CDR2 SNEGSKA (reference sequence). CDR3 residues: CSARDHDLGSGRRTGELFF. DNA for the CDR3: TGCAGTGCTAGAGATCATGATTTAGGGTCAGGGCGGCGCACCGGGGAGCTGTTTTTT.